This T cell receptor beta chain was profiled in a study of cytomegalovirus exposure and HLA in healthy donors. Study findings and constraints: A later analysis showed HLA-associated TCR beta chains outstripping equally common others in clonal expansion. Later analysis suggested links between common viral pathogens and several top significant clusters. The likely origin of a cluster of highly shared sequence variants was a sequencing artifact.

From germline, CDR1 is GTSNPN and CDR2 SVGIG (reference sequence). V lost 0 bases, J lost 3 bases, and 14 bases lay in between. There are 16 residues in the CDR3. The PCR was carried out with 60 Vbeta primers and 13 Jbeta primers. The data were produced by immunoSEQ multiplex PCR, yet TCRdb's version contains in-frame clones alone and is incomplete. Here the sample spans roughly 200,000 clones, about 10% being singletons. As concerns this clone: Its antigen is not identified.

This TCR was sampled from a woman aged 30 to 39 in good health and CMV-seropositive. The sequenced material came from PBMCs. The V gene is TRBV30, the J gene TRBJ1-4; no clear D. The CDR3 DNA is TGTGCCTGGAGTGTAGGGAGTCTTTCCTCTAATGAAAAACTGTTTTTT. Its protein is CAWSVGSLSSNEKLFF. The full variable domain, rest sourced from reference TRBV30 and TRBJ1-4, is SQTIHQWPATLVQPVGSPLSLECTVEGTSNPNLYWYRQAAGRGLQLLFYSVGIGQISSEVPQNLSASRPQDRQFILSSKKLLLSDSGFYLCAWSVGSLSSNEKLFFGSGTQLSVL.